The 27 T cell receptor beta chains below were found in one sample sequenced in a study of blood T cell repertoires in COVID-19. Method: immunoSEQ multiplex PCR; TCRdb's copy keeps in-frame clones and lacks some. The sample carries about 44,000 clones, approximately 88% recorded once. The sequencing input was peripheral blood. These receptors came from a woman in her 40s with acute or convalescent COVID-19.

The gene calls are TRBV2 and TRBJ1-5; D possibly corresponds to TRBD1 (6 bases). V gave up 8 bases and J gave up 1 base, with 12 bases separating them. Germline V gene lookup returns CDR1 SNHLY and CDR2 FYNNEI. This CDR3 spans 14 amino acids. As DNA, the CDR3 is TGTGCCAGCGGACGGGGGGCGAGCAATCAGCCCCAGCATTTT. Its protein is CASGRGASNQPQHF.

The chain recombines TRBV29-1 with TRBJ1-1; 7 bases agree with TRBD1. The V gene end was trimmed by 4 bases and the J gene end by 3 bases; junction bases not matched to a gene: 5. The CDR3 contains 13 residues. The germline V gene has CDR1 SQVTM and CDR2 ANQGSEA. DNA of the CDR3: TGCAGCGTTGGAAGGGGGCGGGACACTGAAGCTTTCTTT. Its protein is CSVGRGRDTEAFF. Supplemented by reference TRBV29-1 and TRBJ1-1, the full variable domain reads SAVISQKPSRDICQRGTSLTIQCQVDSQVTMMFWYRQQPGQSLTLIATANQGSEATYESGFVIDKFPISRPNLTFSTLTVSNMSPEDSSIYLCSVGRGRDTEAFFGQGTRLTVV.

The V and J genes are TRBV13 and TRBJ2-1; the match to TRBD1 covers 7 bases. V lost 5 bases to trimming and J lost 9 bases; unmatched junction nucleotides: 10. Per the germline V gene, CDR1 is PRHDT and CDR2 is FYEKMQ (reference sequence). There are 14 residues in the CDR3. In DNA form, the CDR3 reads TGTGCCAGCAGCCCGAGTAGGGGGCACGGTGAGCAGTTCTTC. This codes for CASSPSRGHGEQFF.

V gene TRBV5-1 combines with J gene TRBJ1-4; 9 nucleotides line up with TRBD1. Germline V gene data show CDR1 as SGHRS and CDR2 as YFSETQ. The length of the CDR3 is 14 residues. V trimming: 2 bases; J trimming: 5 bases; junction bases outside the gene matches: 1. The CDR3 DNA reads as TGCGCCAGCAGCTTAGGGACAGGGAATGAAAAACTGTTTTTT. Encoded protein: CASSLGTGNEKLFF.

The J gene is TRBJ2-3, the V gene TRBV15; D unresolved. This CDR3 is built from 15 residues. V was pared by 1 base and J by 2 bases, with 10 bases between. The germline V gene has CDR1 LNHNV and CDR2 YYDKDF (reference sequence). CDR3 loop: CATSRGTQATDTQYF. CDR3 nucleotides: TGTGCCACCAGCAGAGGAACCCAGGCCACAGATACGCAGTATTTT.

The chain uses TRBV3-1 (or the pseudogene TRBV3-2) and TRBJ2-1, with 8 bases that match TRBD2. Trimming took 7 bases from V and 2 from J; bases not matched to a gene: 7. CDR1 is LGHDT and CDR2 is YNNKEL in the germline V gene (reference sequence). The CDR3 length is 15 residues. The CDR3 sequence: CASNLGGATYNEQFF. In nucleotides, the CDR3 is TGTGCCAGCAACCTCGGGGGGGCAACCTACAATGAGCAGTTCTTC.

This clone was observed a single time. The chain links TRBV9 to TRBJ1-1, with D uncertain. V lost 5 bases to trimming and J lost 1 base, with 15 bases between them. Germline loops: CDR1 SGDLS, CDR2 YYNGEE. The CDR3 is made up of 15 amino acids. CDR3 residues: CASSFQPSPNTEAFF. The CDR3 bases are TGTGCCAGCAGTTTCCAACCCAGTCCGAACACTGAAGCTTTCTTT.

This rearrangement joins TRBV18 to TRBJ1-1; the match to TRBD1 covers 7 bases. Per the germline V gene, CDR1 is KGHSH and CDR2 is LQKENI. The CDR3 loop spans 15 amino acids. The V segment lost 3 bases and the J segment 0 bases; nucleotides outside the gene matches: 4. Written as DNA, the CDR3 is TGTGCCAGCTCACCTGCGACAGGGCTGAACACTGAAGCTTTCTTT. Translating gives CASSPATGLNTEAFF.

The chain links TRBV9 to TRBJ2-1, with 9 nucleotides matching TRBD2. Trimming took 0 bases from V and 9 from J; bases not matched to a gene: 7. The CDR3 length is 15 residues. Germline assignment: CDR1 SGDLS and CDR2 YYNGEE. CDR3 in DNA: TGTGCCAGCAGCGTAGGCGGGACTAGCATAAGTGAGCAGTTCTTC. The encoded protein is CASSVGGTSISEQFF.

The chain carries TRBV11-3 and TRBJ2-1, with 7 bases identical to TRBD1. This CDR3 has 16 residues. Germline loops: CDR1 SGHNT, CDR2 YENEEA. V dropped 2 bases and J dropped 5; count of bases not matched to a gene: 9. CDR3 sequence reads: CASSLLPGQPDNEQFF. The CDR3 nucleotides are TGTGCCAGCAGCTTATTACCGGGACAGCCAGACAATGAGCAGTTCTTC. Full variable domain (outside the CDR3, taken from reference TRBV11-3 and TRBJ2-1): EAGVVQSPRYKIIEKKQPVAFWCNPISGHNTLYWYLQNLGQGPELLIRYENEEAVDDSQLPKDRFSAERLKGVDSTLKIQPAELGDSAVYLCASSLLPGQPDNEQFFGPGTRLTVL.

Comments on this clone: This CDR3 is also generated by other DNA sequences in the sample. The CDR3 bases are TGTGCCAGCAGTGAATGGGAGTTTGGGCGACGCACCGGGGAGCTGTTTTTT. Encoded protein: CASSEWEFGRRTGELFF. This chain uses TRBV25-1 with TRBJ2-2; weak D call: TRBD2 (5 bases). Per germline, CDR1 MGHDK and CDR2 SYGVNS. CDR3 length: 17 residues. Trimming left V 1 base short and J 4 bases short, with 16 bases between.

The rearrangement links TRBV7-3 to TRBJ2-3; the D gene is possibly TRBD1 (5 bases). CDR1 SGHTA and CDR2 FQGTGA come from the germline V gene. Deletions cut 4 bases from V and 6 bases from J, with 8 bases between. The CDR3 sequence is 12 residues long. The CDR3 DNA follows: TGTGCCAGCAGCTCCGCAGGGGATACGCAGTATTTT. Amino acid sequence: CASSSAGDTQYF.

V gene TRBV2 combines with J gene TRBJ2-5, with no clear D. The CDR3 runs to 13 residues. Trimming took 5 bases from V and 2 from J, leaving 9 bases between them. From germline, CDR1 is SNHLY and CDR2 FYNNEI. CDR3 coding DNA: TGTGCCAGCAGTCCTGACTCTCAAGAGACCCAGTACTTC. Its protein product is CASSPDSQETQYF. Variable domain in full (rest from reference TRBV2 and TRBJ2-5): EPEVTQTPSHQVTQMGQEVILRCVPISNHLYFYWYRQILGQKVEFLVSFYNNEISEKSEIFDDQFSVERPDGSNFTLKIRSTKLEDSAMYFCASSPDSQETQYFGPGTRLLVL.

The rearrangement joins TRBV3-1 (or the pseudogene TRBV3-2) to TRBJ1-4; D is perhaps TRBD1 (6 bases). The CDR3 runs 18 residues. Germline assignment: CDR1 LGHDT and CDR2 YNNKEL (reference sequence). Deletions cut 0 bases from V and 2 bases from J, with 16 bases between. The CDR3 DNA is TGTGCCAGCAGCCAAGATTTGGGGGGGGCGCGGACTAATGAAAAACTGTTTTTT. Encoded protein: CASSQDLGGARTNEKLFF.

The chain is built from TRBV28 and TRBJ1-5, with 7 bases that match TRBD1. Trimming took 2 bases from V and 3 from J; bases not matched to a gene: 13. Germline loops: CDR1 MDHEN, CDR2 SYDVKM. The CDR3 extends over 18 amino acids. In nucleotides, the CDR3 is TGTGCCAGCAGTTTAAGCGGGCTCGCCAGGGGGTTCAATCAGCCCCAGCATTTT. Protein: CASSLSGLARGFNQPQHF.

V and J are TRBV7-6 and TRBJ2-1; D perhaps matches TRBD2 (7 bases). Trimming removed 4 bases from V and 0 bases from J, with 16 bases in between. The CDR3 loop spans 17 amino acids. CDR1 and CDR2 from the germline V gene are SGHVS and FNYEAQ. The CDR3 bases are TGTGCCAGCAGCTACCCCCGGAGGGGGGGCTCCTACAATGAGCAGTTCTTC. It is translated as CASSYPRRGGSYNEQFF.

The V and J genes are TRBV28 and TRBJ1-1; 8 bases map to TRBD1. Germline V gene sequence: CDR1 MDHEN, CDR2 SYDVKM. Unmatched junction bases numbered 12, after V lost 7 bases and J lost 5 bases. CDR3 length: 15 residues. The CDR3 sequence is CASTRTGPLRTEAFF. The CDR3 region has the DNA TGTGCCAGCACCCGGACAGGGCCGCTGAGGACTGAAGCTTTCTTT.

The CDR3: CATSEGANQPQHF. The CDR3 bases are TGTGCCACCAGTGAGGGGGCCAATCAGCCCCAGCATTTT. The chain is built from TRBV24-1 and TRBJ1-5; weak D call: TRBD1 (6 bases). The germline CDR1 and CDR2 sequences are KGHDR and SFDVKD. This CDR3 is 13 amino acids long. Trimming took 4 bases from V and 3 from J, leaving 6 bases between them.

Note on this clone: Mismatch with germline at one junction end may stem from a read error. The chain combines TRBV7-2 with TRBJ1-6, with 11 positions matching TRBD1. CDR3 length: 14 residues. CDR1 is SGHTA, CDR2 FQGNSA, per germline. CDR3 in amino acids: CASSRGQGVSALHF. The CDR3 DNA sequence: TGTGCCAGCAGCCGGGGACAGGGGGTTTCAGCCCTCCACTTT.

This chain connects TRBV30 to TRBJ1-2, with D unresolved. Germline V gives CDR1 GTSNPN, CDR2 SVGIG (reference sequence). Trimming pared 8 bases from V and 0 bases from J, leaving 22 bases between. The CDR3 spans 16 residues. The CDR3 region is CARLTPGGEANYGYTF. The CDR3 DNA sequence: TGTGCCCGCCTCACACCCGGAGGCGAAGCTAACTATGGCTACACCTTC.

V and J are TRBV5-1 and TRBJ1-4, with 10 bases identical to TRBD1. The trim removed 3 bases at V and 6 bases at J, leaving 2 bases unmatched. The CDR3 has 14 amino acids. Germline CDR1 SGHRS, CDR2 YFSETQ. CDR3 DNA: TGCGCCAGCAGCTGGGGGACAGGGGATGAAAAACTGTTTTTT. Its protein product is CASSWGTGDEKLFF.

V usage is TRBV2 and J usage is TRBJ1-3; a possible D gene is TRBD1 (5 bases). The ends were cut back, 4 bases at V and 0 bases at J, with 13 bases in the middle. The CDR3 is made up of 16 amino acids. Germline V gives CDR1 SNHLY, CDR2 FYNNEI. The CDR3 nucleotides read TGTGCCAGCAGTGTTGGACAAAGGATCTCTGGAAACACCATATATTTT. It encodes CASSVGQRISGNTIYF.

This chain uses TRBV6-6 with TRBJ2-7; tentatively, D is TRBD2 (5 bases). With 6 bases removed from V and 5 bases from J, the gap between germline ends came to 17 bases. CDR1 is MNHNY, CDR2 SVGAGI, per germline (reference sequence). The CDR3 totals 14 residues. CDR3 amino acids: CASRGESLIDEQYF. In nucleotides, the CDR3 is TGTGCCAGCAGGGGAGAGAGTCTTATAGACGAGCAGTACTTC.

The chain uses TRBV27 and TRBJ2-7; the D gene is possibly TRBD1 (6 bases). Germline assignment: CDR1 MNHEY and CDR2 SMNVEV (reference sequence). CDR3 length equals 15 residues. V was trimmed by 2 bases and J by 1 base, leaving 12 bases between them. The CDR3 nucleotides are TGTGCCAGCAGTTTACACCCAGGGGATTCCTACGAGCAGTACTTC. Its translation is CASSLHPGDSYEQYF.

This chain connects TRBV5-1 to TRBJ2-1; 10 bases map to TRBD2. J lost 8 bases, V lost 0 bases, and 5 bases had no gene match. This CDR3 has 15 residues. CDR1 and CDR2 from the germline V gene are SGHRS and YFSETQ. The CDR3 bases are TGCGCCAGCAGCTTGGAGTCTAGCGGGAGTGATGAGCAGTTCTTC. It specifies CASSLESSGSDEQFF.

This chain uses TRBV29-1 with TRBJ2-5; 10 positions match TRBD2. Trimming removed 7 bases from V and 5 bases from J; junction bases left unmatched: 13. The CDR3 extends over 15 amino acids. CDR1 SQVTM and CDR2 ANQGSEA come from the germline V gene. The DNA of the CDR3 is TGCAGCGCCGACGTAGCGGGAGGAGGCTTGGAGACCCAGTACTTC. It specifies CSADVAGGGLETQYF.

The V call is TRBV7-2, the J call TRBJ2-2; 10 bases fit TRBD1. In germline, CDR1 is SGHTA, CDR2 FQGNSA. The CDR3 sequence is 14 residues long. V lost 7 bases, J lost 6 bases, and 5 bases stayed unmatched. CDR3 sequence: CASIGQGVPGELFF. In DNA form, the CDR3 reads TGTGCCAGCATAGGACAGGGGGTCCCCGGGGAGCTGTTTTTT.